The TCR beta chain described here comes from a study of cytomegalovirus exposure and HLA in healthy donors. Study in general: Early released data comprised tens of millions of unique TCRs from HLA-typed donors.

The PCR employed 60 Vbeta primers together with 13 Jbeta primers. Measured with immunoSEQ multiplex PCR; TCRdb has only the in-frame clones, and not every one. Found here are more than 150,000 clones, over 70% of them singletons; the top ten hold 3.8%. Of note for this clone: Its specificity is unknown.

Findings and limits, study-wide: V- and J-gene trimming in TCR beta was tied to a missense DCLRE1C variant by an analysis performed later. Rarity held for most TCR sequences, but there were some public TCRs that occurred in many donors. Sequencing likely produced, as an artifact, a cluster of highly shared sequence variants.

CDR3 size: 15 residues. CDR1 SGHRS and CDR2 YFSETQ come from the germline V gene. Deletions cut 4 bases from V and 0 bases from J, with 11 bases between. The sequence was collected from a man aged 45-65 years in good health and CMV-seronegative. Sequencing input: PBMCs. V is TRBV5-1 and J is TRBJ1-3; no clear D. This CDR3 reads CASSASSGSGNTIYF. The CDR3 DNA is TGCGCCAGCAGCGCCTCTTCGGGCTCTGGAAACACCATATATTTT.